These 10 T cell receptor beta chains were all obtained from the same sample, sequenced in a study of shared clonotypes between healthy human individuals. TCRdb's copy holds only in-frame clones and misses some; the assay was immunoSEQ multiplex PCR. The data contain some 1,100,000 clones, 70% to 80% of them singletons. Sequencing used memory CD4+ T cells from PBMCs. Subset of the sample: CD45RA-negative fraction. Receptors were obtained from a man aged 18 to 30 in good health. Some clones in this sample may be carry-over from other donors' samples.

This chain joins TRBV28 and TRBJ1-5; D remains unclear. The CDR3 is 16 amino acids. CDR1 MDHEN and CDR2 SYDVKM come from the germline V gene. The V gene lost 2 bases and the J gene lost 5 bases, with 16 bases spanning the gap. CDR3 loop: CASSLNRLLSYQPQHF. The CDR3 DNA is TGTGCCAGCAGTTTAAACCGACTTCTAAGTTATCAGCCCCAGCATTTT. Full variable domain (missing parts from reference TRBV28 and TRBJ1-5): DVKVTQSSRYLVKRTGEKVFLECVQDMDHENMFWYRQDPGLGLRLIYFSYDVKMKEKGDIPEGYSVSREKKERFSLILESASTNQTSMYLCASSLNRLLSYQPQHFGDGTRLSIL.

The gene calls are TRBV11-2 and TRBJ2-2; 9 bases match TRBD2. Germline V lookup: CDR1 SGHAT, CDR2 FQNNGV. After removal of 1 base from V and 4 bases from J, the junction contained 7 bases not matched to a gene. The CDR3 runs to 17 residues. This CDR3 reads CASSLALAGWGTGELFF. CDR3 DNA sequence: TGTGCCAGCAGCTTAGCTCTAGCGGGGTGGGGCACCGGGGAGCTGTTTTTT.

The CDR3 DNA reads as TGTGCCAGCAGCCCCGGTAACAGGGGATTTTTGAGCACAGATACGCAGTATTTT. This gives the protein CASSPGNRGFLSTDTQYF. The chain uses TRBV7-2 and TRBJ2-3, with TRBD1 identical over 7 bases. Germline V lookup: CDR1 SGHTA, CDR2 FQGNSA. The CDR3 spans 18 residues. Trimming removed 5 bases from V and 0 bases from J; junction bases left unmatched: 14.

This sequence joins TRBV28 and TRBJ2-7, with 8 bases aligning to TRBD1. Germline V gene data show CDR1 as MDHEN and CDR2 as SYDVKM. CDR3 length: 13 amino acids. V trimming: 4 bases; J trimming: 6 bases; junction bases outside the gene matches: 5. CDR3 in DNA: TGTGCCAGCAGTTCACAGGGGGTCCGCGAGCAGTACTTC. This sequence encodes CASSSQGVREQYF.

This clone has only one observation. This chain links TRBV7-2 with TRBJ2-7; weak D call: TRBD2 (5 bases). Germline CDR1 and CDR2: SGHTA and FQGNSA. The CDR3 consists of 14 residues. The V gene lost 2 bases and the J gene lost 3 bases, with 11 bases spanning the gap. Here the CDR3 DNA reads TGTGCCAGCAGCTTAAGGACTGGGAACTACGAGCAGTACTTC. This translates into CASSLRTGNYEQYF.

The chain uses TRBV27 and TRBJ1-5; D possibly corresponds to TRBD1 (5 bases). With 6 bases removed from V and 1 base from J, the gap between germline ends came to 19 bases. Germline V gives CDR1 MNHEY, CDR2 SMNVEV (reference sequence). The CDR3 consists of 17 residues. The CDR3 DNA sequence: TGTGCCAGCAGACAAATGGTGGGGGAGGGCAGCAATCAGCCCCAGCATTTT. This codes for CASRQMVGEGSNQPQHF.

CDR3 coding DNA: TGCAGCGTTGAAGAAGGGACAGGGTCGTACGTCGGTCGGTACTTC. Protein product: CSVEEGTGSYVGRYF. This chain connects TRBV29-1 to TRBJ2-7, with TRBD1 matching 9 bases. In germline, CDR1 is SQVTM, CDR2 ANQGSEA. The CDR3 length is 15 residues. Trimming took 0 bases from V and 12 from J; bases not matched to a gene: 15.

This clone has a handful of counts. The gene calls are TRBV14 and TRBJ1-4; unclear D gene. From germline, CDR1 is SGHDN and CDR2 FVKESK. V dropped 4 bases and J dropped 8 bases, with 14 bases sitting between them. CDR3 size: 14 residues. The CDR3 nucleotides read TGTGCCAGCAGCCTTGGCGGCACTGGCGAAAAACTGTTTTTT. The encoded protein is CASSLGGTGEKLFF.

This clone has just one count. The chain is built from TRBV5-1 and TRBJ2-7, with TRBD1 matching over 9 bases. The CDR3 spans 16 residues. The germline gives CDR1 SGHRS, CDR2 YFSETQ. V trimming: 5 bases; J trimming: 2 bases; junction bases outside the gene matches: 11. This chain's CDR3 is CASRELTGTGTYEQYF. CDR3 DNA sequence: TGCGCCAGCAGGGAGCTCACCGGGACAGGGACCTACGAGCAGTACTTC.

V gene TRBV7-7 combines with J gene TRBJ2-6, with D uncertain. Per the germline V gene, CDR1 is SSHAT and CDR2 is FNYEAQ (reference sequence). Trimming cost V 6 bases and J 5 bases, with 11 bases left between them. The CDR3 sequence is 14 residues long. The CDR3 DNA follows: TGTGCCAGCAGGCCACAAAGTCGGGCCAACGTCCTGACTTTC. This gives the protein CASRPQSRANVLTF.